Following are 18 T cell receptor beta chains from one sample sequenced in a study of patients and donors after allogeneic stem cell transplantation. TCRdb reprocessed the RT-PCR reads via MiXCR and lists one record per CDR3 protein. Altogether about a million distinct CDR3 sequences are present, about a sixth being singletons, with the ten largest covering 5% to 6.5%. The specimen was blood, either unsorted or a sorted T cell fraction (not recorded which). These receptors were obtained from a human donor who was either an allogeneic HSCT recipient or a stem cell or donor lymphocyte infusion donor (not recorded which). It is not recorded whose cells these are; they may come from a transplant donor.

CDR3 sequence: CASSTSSGGGYNEQFF. In nucleotides, the CDR3 is TGTGCCAGCAGCACCTCGTCCGGCGGGGGTTACAATGAGCAGTTCTTC. This chain links TRBV9 with TRBJ2-1; the match to TRBD2 covers 7 bases. The junction had 11 bases not matched to a gene; V was cut back by 4 bases and J by 4 bases. The CDR3 is made up of 16 amino acids. Germline V gene data show CDR1 as SGDLS and CDR2 as YYNGEE.

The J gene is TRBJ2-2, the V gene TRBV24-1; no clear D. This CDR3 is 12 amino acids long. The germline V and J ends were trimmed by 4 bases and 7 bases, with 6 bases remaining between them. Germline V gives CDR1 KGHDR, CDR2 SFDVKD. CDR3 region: CATSETRGELFF. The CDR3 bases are TGTGCCACCAGTGAGACCCGCGGGGAGCTGTTTTTT.

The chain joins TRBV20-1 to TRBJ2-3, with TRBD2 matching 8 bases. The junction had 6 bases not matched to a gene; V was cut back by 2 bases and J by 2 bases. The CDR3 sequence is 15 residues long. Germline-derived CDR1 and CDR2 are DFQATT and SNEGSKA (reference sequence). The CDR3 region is CSARLGTRFTDTQYF. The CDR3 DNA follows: TGCAGTGCTAGACTCGGGACTAGATTCACAGATACGCAGTATTTT.

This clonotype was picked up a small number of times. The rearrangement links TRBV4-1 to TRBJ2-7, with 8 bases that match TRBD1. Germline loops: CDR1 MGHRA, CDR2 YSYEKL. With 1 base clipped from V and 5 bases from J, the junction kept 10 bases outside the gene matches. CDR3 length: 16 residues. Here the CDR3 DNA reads TGCGCCAGCAGCCAAGGTCGGACAGGGAGAATAGACGAGCAGTACTTC. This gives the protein CASSQGRTGRIDEQYF.

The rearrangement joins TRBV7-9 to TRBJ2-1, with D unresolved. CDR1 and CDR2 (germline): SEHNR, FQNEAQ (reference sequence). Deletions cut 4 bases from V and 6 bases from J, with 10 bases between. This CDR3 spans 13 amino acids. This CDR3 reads CASSSRTVNEQFF. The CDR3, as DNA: TGTGCCAGCAGCTCGAGGACGGTCAATGAGCAGTTCTTC.

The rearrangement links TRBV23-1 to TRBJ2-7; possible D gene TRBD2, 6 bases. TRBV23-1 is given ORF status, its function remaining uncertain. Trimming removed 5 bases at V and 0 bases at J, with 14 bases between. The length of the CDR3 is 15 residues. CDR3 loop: CASSKETSCSYEQYF. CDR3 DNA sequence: TGCGCCAGCAGTAAGGAGACTAGTTGCTCCTACGAGCAGTACTTC.

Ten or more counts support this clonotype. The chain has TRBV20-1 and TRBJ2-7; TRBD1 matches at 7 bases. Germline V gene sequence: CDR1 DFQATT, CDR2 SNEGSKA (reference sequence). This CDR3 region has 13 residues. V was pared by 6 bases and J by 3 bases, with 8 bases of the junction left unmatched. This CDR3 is CSAINTGDYEQYF. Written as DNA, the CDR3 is TGCAGTGCCATTAACACAGGGGACTACGAGCAGTACTTC.

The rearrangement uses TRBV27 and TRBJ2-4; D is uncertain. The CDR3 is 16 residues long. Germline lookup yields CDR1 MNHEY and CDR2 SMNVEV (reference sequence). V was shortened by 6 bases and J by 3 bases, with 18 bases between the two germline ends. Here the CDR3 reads CASSPVGRLGKNIQYF. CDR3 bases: TGTGCCAGCAGCCCAGTTGGTAGATTGGGCAAAAACATTCAGTACTTC.

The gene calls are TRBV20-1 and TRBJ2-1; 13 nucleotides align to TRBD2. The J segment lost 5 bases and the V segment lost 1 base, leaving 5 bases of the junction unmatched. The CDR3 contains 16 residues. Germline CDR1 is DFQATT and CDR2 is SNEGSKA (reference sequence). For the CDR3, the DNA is TGCAGTGCTAGAGGGACCACTAGCGGGAGGGACAATGAGCAGTTCTTC. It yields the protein CSARGTTSGRDNEQFF.

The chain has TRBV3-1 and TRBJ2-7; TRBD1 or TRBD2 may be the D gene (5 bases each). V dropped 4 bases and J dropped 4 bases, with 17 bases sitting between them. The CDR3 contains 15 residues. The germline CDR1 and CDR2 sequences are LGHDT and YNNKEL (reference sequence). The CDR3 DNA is TGTGCCAGCAGCCTCCAAGCGACAGACTATTACGAGCAGTACTTC. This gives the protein CASSLQATDYYEQYF.

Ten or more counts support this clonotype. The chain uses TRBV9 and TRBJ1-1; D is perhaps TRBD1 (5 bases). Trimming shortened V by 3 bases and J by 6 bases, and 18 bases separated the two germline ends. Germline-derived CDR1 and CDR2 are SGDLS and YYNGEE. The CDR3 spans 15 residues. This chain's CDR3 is CASSAYGGEGAEAFF. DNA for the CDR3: TGTGCCAGCAGCGCCTACGGGGGGGAAGGCGCTGAAGCTTTCTTT.

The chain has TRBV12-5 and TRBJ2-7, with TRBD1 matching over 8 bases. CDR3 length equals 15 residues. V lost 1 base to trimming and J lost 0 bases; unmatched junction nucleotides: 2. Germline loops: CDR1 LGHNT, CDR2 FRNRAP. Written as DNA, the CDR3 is TGTGCTAGTGGTTTGGGACAGGGGAGCTCCTACGAGCAGTACTTC. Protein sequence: CASGLGQGSSYEQYF.

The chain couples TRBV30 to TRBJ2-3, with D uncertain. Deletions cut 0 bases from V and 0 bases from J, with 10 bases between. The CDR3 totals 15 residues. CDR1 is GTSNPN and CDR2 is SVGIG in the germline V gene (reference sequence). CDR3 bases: TGTGCCTGGAGTGTACTGCGTGCTAGCACAGATACGCAGTATTTT. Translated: CAWSVLRASTDTQYF.

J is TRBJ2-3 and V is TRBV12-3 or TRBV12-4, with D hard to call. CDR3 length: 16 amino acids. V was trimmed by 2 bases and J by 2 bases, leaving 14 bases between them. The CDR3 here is CASSLYKVGDTDTQYF. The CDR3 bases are TGTGCCAGCAGTTTATATAAAGTCGGCGACACAGATACGCAGTATTTT.

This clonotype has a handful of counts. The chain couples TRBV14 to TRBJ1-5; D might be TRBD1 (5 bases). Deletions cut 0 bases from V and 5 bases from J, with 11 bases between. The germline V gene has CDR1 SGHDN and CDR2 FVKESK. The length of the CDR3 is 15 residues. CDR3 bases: TGTGCCAGCAGCCAAGATGGGCAGGGAGATCAGCCCCAGCATTTT. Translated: CASSQDGQGDQPQHF.

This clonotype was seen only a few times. In DNA, the CDR3 is TGTGCCAGCAGTTACTCGACGGTAGCCCAGTACTTC. Translating it yields CASSYSTVAQYF. V gene TRBV6-2 or TRBV6-3 combines with J gene TRBJ2-5; D remains unclear. The germline gives CDR1 MNHEY, CDR2 SVGEGT. The V end lost 0 bases, the J end lost 9 bases, and 8 bases lay between the germline ends. CDR3 length: 12 residues.

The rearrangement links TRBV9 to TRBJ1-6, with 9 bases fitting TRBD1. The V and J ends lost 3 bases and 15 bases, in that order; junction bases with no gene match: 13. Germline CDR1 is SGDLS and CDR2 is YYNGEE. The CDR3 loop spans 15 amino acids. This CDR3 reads CASSARSPGQGILHF. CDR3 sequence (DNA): TGTGCCAGCAGCGCCCGATCCCCGGGACAGGGTATCCTCCACTTT.

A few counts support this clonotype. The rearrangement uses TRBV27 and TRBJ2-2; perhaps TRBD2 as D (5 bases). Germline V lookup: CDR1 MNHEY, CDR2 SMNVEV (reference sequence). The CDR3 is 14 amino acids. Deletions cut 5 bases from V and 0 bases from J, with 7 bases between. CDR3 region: CASSQRSNTGELFF. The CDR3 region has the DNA TGTGCCAGCAGTCAGCGGTCGAACACCGGGGAGCTGTTTTTT.